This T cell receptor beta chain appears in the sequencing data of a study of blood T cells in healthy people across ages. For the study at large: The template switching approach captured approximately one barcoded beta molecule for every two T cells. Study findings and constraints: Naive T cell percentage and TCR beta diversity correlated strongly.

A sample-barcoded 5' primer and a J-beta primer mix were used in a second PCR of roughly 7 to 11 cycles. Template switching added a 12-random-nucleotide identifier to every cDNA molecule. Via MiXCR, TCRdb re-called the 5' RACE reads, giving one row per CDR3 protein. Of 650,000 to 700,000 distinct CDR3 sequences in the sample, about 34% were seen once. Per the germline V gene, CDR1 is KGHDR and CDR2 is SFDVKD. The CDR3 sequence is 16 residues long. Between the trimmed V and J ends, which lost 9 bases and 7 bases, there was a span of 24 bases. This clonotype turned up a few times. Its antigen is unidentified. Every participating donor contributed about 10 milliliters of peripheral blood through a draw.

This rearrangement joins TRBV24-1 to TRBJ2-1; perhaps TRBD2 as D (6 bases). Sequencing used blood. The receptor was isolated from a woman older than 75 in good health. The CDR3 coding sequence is TGTGCCACCGGACTCGGTTGGGACTTTGGGCGGAATGAGCAGTTCTTC. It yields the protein CATGLGWDFGRNEQFF.